This section outlines one T cell receptor beta chain sequence together with its context. TCRdb keeps only in-frame clones here, not all; method: immunoSEQ multiplex PCR. The sample lists about 200,000 clones, roughly 90% seen once, with 2% to 2.5% in the top ten. V was pared by 0 bases and J by 5 bases, with 11 bases between. CDR3 length equals 15 residues. CDR1 and CDR2 (germline): MNHEY, SVGEGT. The data belong to a study of blood T cell repertoires in COVID-19. V gene TRBV6-2 or TRBV6-3 combines with J gene TRBJ2-1, with a weak D call TRBD2 (7 bases). This clonotype originated in a woman between 50 and 59 years old with acute or convalescent COVID-19. What was sequenced was peripheral blood. This CDR3 reads CASSYSGGANNEQFF. In DNA form, the CDR3 reads TGTGCCAGCAGTTACTCGGGGGGGGCTAACAATGAGCAGTTCTTC.